Described below is a single TCR beta chain sequence and its context. Its antigen is as yet unknown. This entry comes from a study of T cell responses to AZD1222 COVID-19 vaccine. V was shortened by 0 bases and J by 7 bases, with 12 bases between the two germline ends. The length of the CDR3 is 14 residues. The V gene's germline CDR1 is SGHDN and CDR2 FVKESK. Overall study results and limits: Mostly white British, mostly female donors; authors suggested clonal diversity may be underestimated.

Method: immunoSEQ multiplex PCR; TCRdb's copy keeps in-frame clones and lacks some. The repertoire includes under 150,000 clones, roughly 88% of them detected once, and around 16% sits in the top ten. This clonotype was obtained from an adult in good health. The sample here was peripheral blood, taken on day 0 of AZD1222 vaccination. This chain uses TRBV14 with TRBJ1-2; tentatively, D is TRBD1 (6 bases). The CDR3 protein is CASSQDRGQGGYTF. The CDR3 region has the DNA TGTGCCAGCAGCCAAGATCGGGGACAAGGTGGCTACACCTTC.